The present T cell receptor (beta chain) was sequenced within a study of cytomegalovirus exposure and HLA in healthy donors. Primers for the PCR totalled 60 Vbeta and 13 Jbeta. The table came from immunoSEQ multiplex PCR; TCRdb's copy has only in-frame clones and leaves some out. Of about 100,000 clones in the sample, roughly 80% were seen once. This CDR3 contains 14 residues. Trimming left V 4 bases short and J 3 bases short, with 11 bases between. Germline V CDR1 and CDR2: SGHDT, YYEEEE. The TCR was taken from a man in his forties or fifties in good health and CMV-seropositive. This chain uses TRBV5-6 with TRBJ1-5; D not certain. Sequencing input: PBMCs. In DNA form, the CDR3 reads TGTGCCAGCAGCCTAGCAGGTTACAATCAGCCCCAGCATTTT. Amino acids: CASSLAGYNQPQHF.